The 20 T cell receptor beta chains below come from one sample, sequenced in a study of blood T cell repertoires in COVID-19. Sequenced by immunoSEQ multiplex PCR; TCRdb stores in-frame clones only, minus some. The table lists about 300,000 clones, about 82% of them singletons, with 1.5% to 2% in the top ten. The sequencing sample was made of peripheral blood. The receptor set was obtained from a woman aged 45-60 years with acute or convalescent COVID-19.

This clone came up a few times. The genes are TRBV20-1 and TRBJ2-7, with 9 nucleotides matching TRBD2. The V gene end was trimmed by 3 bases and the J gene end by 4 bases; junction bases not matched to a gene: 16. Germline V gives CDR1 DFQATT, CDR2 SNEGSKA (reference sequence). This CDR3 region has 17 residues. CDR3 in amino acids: CSASDPRAGGRLYEQYF. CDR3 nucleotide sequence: TGCAGTGCTAGTGATCCCCGGGCGGGAGGGCGTTTGTACGAGCAGTACTTC.

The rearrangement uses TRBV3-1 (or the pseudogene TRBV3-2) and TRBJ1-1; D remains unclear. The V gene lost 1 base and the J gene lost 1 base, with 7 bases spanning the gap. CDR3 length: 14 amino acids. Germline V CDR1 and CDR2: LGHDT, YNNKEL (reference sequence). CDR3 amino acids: CASSQGHPNTEAFF. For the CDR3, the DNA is TGTGCCAGCAGCCAAGGACACCCGAACACTGAAGCTTTCTTT.

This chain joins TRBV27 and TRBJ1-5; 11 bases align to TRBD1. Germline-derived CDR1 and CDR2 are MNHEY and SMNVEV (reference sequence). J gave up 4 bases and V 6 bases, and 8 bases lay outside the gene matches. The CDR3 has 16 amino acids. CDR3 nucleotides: TGTGCCAGCAGACCTAGGACAGGGGGCAAAAATCAGCCCCAGCATTTT. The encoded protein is CASRPRTGGKNQPQHF.

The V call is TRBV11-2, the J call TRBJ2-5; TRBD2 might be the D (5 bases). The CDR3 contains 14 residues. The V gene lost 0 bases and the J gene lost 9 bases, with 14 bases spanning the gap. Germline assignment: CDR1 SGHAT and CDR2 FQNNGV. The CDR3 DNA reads TGTGCCAGCAGCTTAGATCCTAGCCCGAAGGCCCAGTACTTC. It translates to CASSLDPSPKAQYF.

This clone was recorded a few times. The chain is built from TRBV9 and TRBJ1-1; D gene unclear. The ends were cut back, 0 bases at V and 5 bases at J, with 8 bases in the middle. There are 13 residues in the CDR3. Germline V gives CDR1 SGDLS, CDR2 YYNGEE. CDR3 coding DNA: TGTGCCAGCAGCGTAGTTCCGAGGACTGAAGCTTTCTTT. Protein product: CASSVVPRTEAFF.

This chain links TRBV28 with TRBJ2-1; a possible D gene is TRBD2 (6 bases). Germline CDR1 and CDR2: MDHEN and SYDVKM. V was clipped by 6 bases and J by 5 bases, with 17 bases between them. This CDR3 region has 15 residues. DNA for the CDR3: TGTGCCAGCAGGTCTAGCGATTTTGGGAACAATGAGCAGTTCTTC. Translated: CASRSSDFGNNEQFF.

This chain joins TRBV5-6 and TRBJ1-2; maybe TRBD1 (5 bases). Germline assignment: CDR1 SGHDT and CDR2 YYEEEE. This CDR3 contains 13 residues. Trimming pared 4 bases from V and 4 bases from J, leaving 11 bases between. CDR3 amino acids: CASSPWGGYGYTF. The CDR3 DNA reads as TGTGCCAGCAGCCCCTGGGGGGGCTATGGCTACACCTTC.

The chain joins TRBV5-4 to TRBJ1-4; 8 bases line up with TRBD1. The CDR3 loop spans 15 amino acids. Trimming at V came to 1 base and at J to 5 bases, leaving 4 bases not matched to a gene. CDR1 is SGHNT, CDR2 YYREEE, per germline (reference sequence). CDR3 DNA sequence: TGTGCCAGCAGCTTGAGGACAGGGAGAAATGAAAAACTGTTTTTT. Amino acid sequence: CASSLRTGRNEKLFF.

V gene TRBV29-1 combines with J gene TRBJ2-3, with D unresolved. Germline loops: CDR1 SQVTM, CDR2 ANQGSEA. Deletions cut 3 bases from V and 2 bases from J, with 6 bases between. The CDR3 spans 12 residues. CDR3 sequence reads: CSVDQATDTQYF. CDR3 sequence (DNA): TGCAGCGTTGACCAGGCCACAGATACGCAGTATTTT.

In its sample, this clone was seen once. The CDR3 region is CASSLTNQGRYEQYF. CDR3 coding DNA: TGTGCCAGCAGCTTAACCAATCAGGGGAGATACGAGCAGTACTTC. J is TRBJ2-7 and V is TRBV7-2, with TRBD1 as a possible D gene (6 bases). The V gene's germline CDR1 is SGHTA and CDR2 FQGNSA. V lost 2 bases and J lost 4, with 15 bases in between. This CDR3 comprises 15 residues. The complete variable domain, with remaining parts taken from reference TRBV7-2 and TRBJ2-7, reads GAGVSQSPSNKVTEKGKDVELRCDPISGHTALYWYRQSLGQGLEFLIYFQGNSAPDKSGLPSDRFSAERTGGSVSTLTIQRTQQEDSAVYLCASSLTNQGRYEQYFGPGTRLTVT.

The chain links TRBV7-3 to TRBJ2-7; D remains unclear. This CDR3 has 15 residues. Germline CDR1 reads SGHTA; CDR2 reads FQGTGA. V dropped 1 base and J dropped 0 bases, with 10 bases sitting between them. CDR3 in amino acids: CASSLSPAASYEQYF. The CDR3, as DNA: TGTGCCAGCAGCTTAAGCCCGGCGGCCTCCTACGAGCAGTACTTC.

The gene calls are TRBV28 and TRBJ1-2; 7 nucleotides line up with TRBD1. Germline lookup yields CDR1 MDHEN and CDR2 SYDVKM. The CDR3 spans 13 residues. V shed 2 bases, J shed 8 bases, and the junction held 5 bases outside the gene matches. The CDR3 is CASSLAGGHGYTF. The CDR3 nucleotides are TGTGCCAGCAGTTTAGCAGGGGGACACGGCTACACCTTC.

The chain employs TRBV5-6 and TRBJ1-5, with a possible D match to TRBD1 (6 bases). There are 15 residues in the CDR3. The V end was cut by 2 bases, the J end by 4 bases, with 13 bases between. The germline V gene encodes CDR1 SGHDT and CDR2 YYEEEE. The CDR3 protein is CASSFEGGGNQPQHF. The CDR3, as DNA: TGTGCCAGCAGCTTCGAAGGGGGTGGAAATCAGCCCCAGCATTTT. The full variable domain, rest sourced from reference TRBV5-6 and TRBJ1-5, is DAGVTQSPTHLIKTRGQQVTLRCSPKSGHDTVSWYQQALGQGPQFIFQYYEEEERQRGNFPDRFSGHQFPNYSSELNVNALLLGDSALYLCASSFEGGGNQPQHFGDGTRLSIL.

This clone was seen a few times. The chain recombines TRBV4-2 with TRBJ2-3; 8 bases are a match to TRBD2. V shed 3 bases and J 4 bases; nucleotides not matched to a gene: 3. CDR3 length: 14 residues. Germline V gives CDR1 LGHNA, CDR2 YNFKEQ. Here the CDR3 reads CASSQREVADTQYF. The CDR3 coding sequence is TGTGCCAGCAGCCAGCGGGAGGTGGCAGATACGCAGTATTTT.

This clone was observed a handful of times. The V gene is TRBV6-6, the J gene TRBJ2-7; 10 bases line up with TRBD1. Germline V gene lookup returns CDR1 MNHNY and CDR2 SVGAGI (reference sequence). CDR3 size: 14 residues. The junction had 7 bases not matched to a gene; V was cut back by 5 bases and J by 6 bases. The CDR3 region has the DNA TGTGCCAGCAGTGGACAGGGGGGATCGGGCGAGCAGTACTTC. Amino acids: CASSGQGGSGEQYF.

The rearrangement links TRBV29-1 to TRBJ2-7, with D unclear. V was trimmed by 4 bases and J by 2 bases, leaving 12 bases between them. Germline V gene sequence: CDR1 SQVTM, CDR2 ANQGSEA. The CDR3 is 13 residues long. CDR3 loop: CSVGWAGPYEQYF. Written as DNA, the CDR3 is TGCAGCGTTGGGTGGGCAGGCCCCTACGAGCAGTACTTC.

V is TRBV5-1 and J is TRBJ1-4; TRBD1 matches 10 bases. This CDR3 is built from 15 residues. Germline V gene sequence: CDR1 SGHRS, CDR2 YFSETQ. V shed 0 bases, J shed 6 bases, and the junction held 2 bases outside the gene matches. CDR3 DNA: TGCGCCAGCAGCTTGGAAGGACAGGGGGATGAAAAACTGTTTTTT. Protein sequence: CASSLEGQGDEKLFF. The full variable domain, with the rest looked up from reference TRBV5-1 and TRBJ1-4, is KAGVTQTPRYLIKTRGQQVTLSCSPISGHRSVSWYQQTPGQGLQFLFEYFSETQRNKGNFPGRFSGRQFSNSRSEMNVSTLELGDSALYLCASSLEGQGDEKLFFGSGTQLSVL.

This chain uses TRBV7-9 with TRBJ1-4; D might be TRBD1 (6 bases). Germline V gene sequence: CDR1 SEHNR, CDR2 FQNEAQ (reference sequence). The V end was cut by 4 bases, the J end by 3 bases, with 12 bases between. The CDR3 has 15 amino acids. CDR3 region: CASSYRDGPNEKLFF. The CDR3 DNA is TGTGCCAGCAGCTACAGGGACGGTCCTAATGAAAAACTGTTTTTT.

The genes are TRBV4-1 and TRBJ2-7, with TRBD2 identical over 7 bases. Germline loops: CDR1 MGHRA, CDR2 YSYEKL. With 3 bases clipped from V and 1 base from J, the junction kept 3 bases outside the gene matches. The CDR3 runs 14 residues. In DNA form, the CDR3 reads TGCGCCAGCAGCCACCAGCGGGGATCCTACGAGCAGTACTTC. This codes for CASSHQRGSYEQYF.

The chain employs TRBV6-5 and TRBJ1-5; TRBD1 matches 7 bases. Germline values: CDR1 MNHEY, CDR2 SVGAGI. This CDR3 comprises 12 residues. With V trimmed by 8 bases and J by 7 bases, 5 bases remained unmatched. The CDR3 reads CASGDRVQPQHF. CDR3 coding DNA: TGTGCCAGCGGAGACAGGGTCCAGCCCCAGCATTTT.